This T cell receptor (beta chain) emerged from a study of beta chain features in type 1 diabetes. Study results and caveats: VDJ junctions from patients with type 1 diabetes contained fewer insertions and more deletions. Type 1 diabetes patients had moderately but significantly shorter TCRB CDR3s in all four CD4+ subsets. There was a possibility that cDNA sequencing over-represented cells with high TCR expression.

Sampling consisted of one heparinised blood draw per donor, averaging around 120 mL. This clone was counted between two and nine times. Its antigen is currently unknown. The sequenced template was cDNA made from the entire isolated RNA. Generated by immunoSEQ multiplex PCR, the TCRdb table keeps only in-frame clones and is missing some. Of around 53,000 clones listed, around 60% are singletons. In germline, CDR1 is KGHSH, CDR2 LQKENI. V shed 4 bases and J shed 0 bases, with 17 bases lying between them. The CDR3 is 17 residues long. The TCR comes from a woman in her twenties or thirties with type 1 diabetes. The chain carries TRBV18 and TRBJ2-3; D perhaps matches TRBD2 (5 bases). Sequencing was done on a sample of stem cell memory CD4+ T cells from blood. The CDR3 DNA follows: TGTGCCAGCTCACAGCCGGGATCTCTTACCAGCACAGATACGCAGTATTTT. Translated, it gives CASSQPGSLTSTDTQYF.